Below, 22 T cell receptor beta chains from the same sample are listed, as sequenced in a study of metastatic and nonmetastatic thyroid tumors. TCRdb re-called the PCR reads through MiXCR. This table holds fewer than 35,000 clones, 25% to 35% found once. Thyroid surgery was preceded by no treatment in any patient. Sequencing used blood. These receptor sequences come from a female donor with papillary thyroid cancer or a benign thyroid nodule (not recorded which). Some clones in this sample may be carry-over from other donors' samples.

By proportion, this clone is medium-sized (0.01 to 0.1%). V and J are TRBV6-2 or TRBV6-3 and TRBJ2-1, with unresolved D. Germline V gene data show CDR1 as MNHEY and CDR2 as SVGEGT. V shed 8 bases and J shed 5 bases, with 13 bases lying between them. The length of the CDR3 is 13 residues. DNA for the CDR3: TGTGCCAGCCGACCCTTGTGGGACAATGAGCAGTTCTTC. Translated, it gives CASRPLWDNEQFF.

This clone came up many times. The chain carries TRBV5-8 and TRBJ1-1, with D maybe TRBD1 (5 bases). CDR1 is SGHTS, CDR2 YDEGEE, per germline. The CDR3 loop spans 12 amino acids. Between the trimmed V and J ends, which lost 9 bases and 2 bases, there was a span of 11 bases. CDR3 sequence (DNA): TGTGCCACACGCTGGGGCAACACTGAAGCTTTCTTT. Translated: CATRWGNTEAFF.

The chain recombines TRBV20-1 with TRBJ2-7; D is unclear. Germline lookup yields CDR1 DFQATT and CDR2 SNEGSKA (reference sequence). The length of the CDR3 is 14 residues. V was cut by 1 base and J by 0 bases, with 10 bases left in between. The CDR3, as DNA: TGCAGTGCTAGAGTTCGGGTGAGCTCCTACGAGCAGTACTTC. This codes for CSARVRVSSYEQYF.

This clone has a count of ten or more. Since a much larger clone is just one base distant, this may be a read error. This rearrangement joins TRBV20-1 to TRBJ2-7; TRBD1 might be the D (5 bases). The germline CDR1 and CDR2 sequences are DFQATT and SNEGSKA (reference sequence). This CDR3 is 11 amino acids long. CDR3 DNA sequence: TGCAGTGCTAGATGGGGCTACGAGCGGTACTTC. This encodes CSARWGYERYF.

The chain uses TRBV19 and TRBJ1-2; D is ambiguous. Germline-derived CDR1 and CDR2 are LNHDA and SQIVND (reference sequence). This CDR3 region has 13 residues. The V and J ends lost 0 bases and 4 bases respectively, with 6 bases between them. The CDR3 reads CASSIDSVYGYTF. In DNA form, the CDR3 reads TGTGCCAGTAGTATAGACAGTGTCTATGGCTACACCTTC.

This chain uses TRBV7-8 with TRBJ2-5; 8 bases match TRBD2. The CDR3 runs to 15 residues. Germline trimming cut 5 bases from V and 3 bases from J; bases unmatched to any gene: 8. Germline CDR1 is SGHVS and CDR2 is FQNEAQ. The chain's CDR3 is CASSPGAGAKETQYF. CDR3 DNA sequence: TGTGCCAGCAGCCCAGGAGCGGGGGCTAAAGAGACCCAGTACTTC.

The chain employs TRBV6-1 and TRBJ2-2, with D possibly TRBD2 on 6 matching bases. The CDR3 has 16 amino acids. V shed 4 bases and J shed 3 bases, with 15 bases lying between them. CDR1 and CDR2 from the germline V gene are MNHNS and SASEGT. This CDR3 is CASSGPGLGDTGELFF. In DNA, the CDR3 is TGTGCCAGCAGTGGACCGGGACTGGGGGACACCGGGGAGCTGTTTTTT.

This clone has a count of ten or more. V is TRBV5-1 and J is TRBJ2-5; TRBD2 might be the D (6 bases). Germline CDR1 reads SGHRS; CDR2 reads YFSETQ. This CDR3 contains 14 residues. Trimming took 6 bases from V and 5 from J, leaving 17 bases between them. The CDR3 bases are TGCGCCAGCAAAAAGTCCGGGAGTCAGGAGACCCAGTACTTC. It encodes CASKKSGSQETQYF.

This clone was observed once. This chain uses TRBV14 with TRBJ2-1; possibly TRBD2 for D (5 bases). The CDR3 totals 15 residues. V shed 6 bases and J shed 9 bases, with 21 bases lying between them. The germline V gene encodes CDR1 SGHDN and CDR2 FVKESK. The CDR3 DNA follows: TGTGCCAGCAGTCCGCCCCATAGAGGGTCCGTTGAGCAGTTCTTC. Translating gives CASSPPHRGSVEQFF.

This clone appeared once. The rearrangement uses TRBV7-8 and TRBJ2-2, with a possible D match to TRBD2 (7 bases). Germline CDR1 and CDR2: SGHVS and FQNEAQ. The V gene lost 2 bases and the J gene lost 4 bases, with 14 bases spanning the gap. This CDR3 has 16 amino acids. CDR3 in DNA: TGTGCCAGCAGCTTAAGAACAGGGAGGGCCACCGGGGAGCTGTTTTTT. This sequence encodes CASSLRTGRATGELFF.

This clone was observed many times. The chain links TRBV28 to TRBJ2-5; D tentatively reads TRBD1 or TRBD2 (5 bases each). The CDR3 is 18 amino acids. Germline CDR1 is MDHEN and CDR2 is SYDVKM. Trimming left V 5 bases short and J 0 bases short, with 22 bases between. The CDR3 nucleotides are TGTGCCAGCAGTGTAGACTCGATGGGGGAAATGTACCAAGAGACCCAGTACTTC. Amino acid sequence: CASSVDSMGEMYQETQYF.

The chain carries TRBV5-1 and TRBJ1-6; no reliable D call. CDR3 length: 14 residues. The V gene's germline CDR1 is SGHRS and CDR2 YFSETQ. V was trimmed by 4 bases and J by 14 bases, leaving 19 bases between them. This CDR3 is CASSPSQDIQALHF. CDR3 nucleotides: TGCGCCAGCAGCCCGTCCCAGGATATTCAGGCCCTCCACTTT. Full variable domain (outside the CDR3, taken from reference TRBV5-1 and TRBJ1-6): KAGVTQTPRYLIKTRGQQVTLSCSPISGHRSVSWYQQTPGQGLQFLFEYFSETQRNKGNFPGRFSGRQFSNSRSEMNVSTLELGDSALYLCASSPSQDIQALHFGNGTRLTVT.

This chain connects TRBV6-1 to TRBJ1-2; possibly TRBD1 for D (5 bases). Germline V gene sequence: CDR1 MNHNS, CDR2 SASEGT. Between the trimmed V and J ends, which lost 7 bases and 4 bases, there was a span of 10 bases. This CDR3 is 12 amino acids long. CDR3 coding DNA: TGTGCCAGCAAGGCAGGGTCCTATGGCTACACCTTC. The encoded protein is CASKAGSYGYTF.

This clone came up many times. The V and J genes are TRBV11-2 and TRBJ2-5; no clear D gene. V lost 1 base and J 3 bases, leaving 9 bases between the germline ends. Germline lookup yields CDR1 SGHAT and CDR2 FQNNGV. The CDR3 consists of 14 residues. The CDR3, as DNA: TGTGCCAGCAGCTTAGTTTTCCAGGAAGAGACCCAGTACTTC. It is translated as CASSLVFQEETQYF.

This clone was picked up a small number of times. The rearrangement joins TRBV11-2 to TRBJ2-7; 8 bases are a match to TRBD2. This CDR3 spans 14 amino acids. V lost 3 bases to trimming and J lost 2 bases; unmatched junction nucleotides: 3. CDR1 is SGHAT, CDR2 FQNNGV, per germline. CDR3 residues: CASSFGGGTYEQYF. The DNA for the CDR3 is TGTGCCAGCAGCTTCGGCGGGGGGACCTACGAGCAGTACTTC.

There are many counts of this clone. The V and J genes are TRBV7-2 and TRBJ2-3; the D gene is possibly TRBD1 (6 bases). The germline gives CDR1 SGHTA, CDR2 FQGNSA. Trimming left V 5 bases short and J 2 bases short, with 14 bases between. The CDR3 sequence is 15 residues long. The CDR3 region is CASSPQGFPTDTQYF. The CDR3 DNA reads TGTGCCAGCAGCCCTCAGGGGTTCCCCACAGATACGCAGTATTTT.

The chain recombines TRBV20-1 with TRBJ1-4, with D possibly being TRBD1 (6 bases). Trimming shortened V by 7 bases and J by 8 bases, and 11 bases separated the two germline ends. The CDR3 covers 11 residues. Germline V gives CDR1 DFQATT, CDR2 SNEGSKA (reference sequence). For the CDR3, the DNA is TGCAGTGTAAATCAGGGGGAAAAACTGTTTTTT. It yields the protein CSVNQGEKLFF.

This chain connects TRBV19 to TRBJ2-2; D is unresolved. Germline CDR1 LNHDA, CDR2 SQIVND (reference sequence). The V and J ends lost 2 bases and 13 bases respectively, with 20 bases between them. The length of the CDR3 is 15 residues. CDR3 DNA sequence: TGTGCCAGTAGTATACCGTATAGAAACCAGAAGTGGCTGTTTTTT. Translation: CASSIPYRNQKWLFF. The complete variable domain, with remaining parts taken from reference TRBV19 and TRBJ2-2, reads DGGITQSPKYLFRKEGQNVTLSCEQNLNHDAMYWYRQDPGQGLRLIYYSQIVNDFQKGDIAEGYSVSREKKESFPLTVTSAQKNPTAFYLCASSIPYRNQKWLFFGEGSRLTVL.

The rearrangement links TRBV6-2 or TRBV6-3 to TRBJ2-2, with TRBD2 matching over 7 bases. From germline, CDR1 is MNHEY and CDR2 SVGEGT. The CDR3 is made up of 16 amino acids. V was clipped by 5 bases and J by 0 bases; unmatched bases: 6. CDR3 residues: CASSAPSGANTGELFF. CDR3 DNA sequence: TGTGCCAGCAGTGCACCTAGCGGCGCGAACACCGGGGAGCTGTTTTTT.

This clone was recorded at least ten times. The rearrangement joins TRBV11-3 to TRBJ2-6; D is possibly TRBD1 (6 bases). The V gene's germline CDR1 is SGHNT and CDR2 YENEEA. V was trimmed by 2 bases and J by 2 bases, leaving 7 bases between them. The CDR3 sequence is 15 residues long. CDR3 sequence: CASSLRTAGANVLTF. Here the CDR3 DNA reads TGTGCCAGCAGCTTACGGACAGCTGGGGCCAACGTCCTGACTTTC.

The chain is built from TRBV27 and TRBJ2-1, with 8 bases fitting TRBD2. The CDR3 contains 17 residues. Trimming removed 5 bases from V and 0 bases from J; junction bases left unmatched: 9. The germline V gene encodes CDR1 MNHEY and CDR2 SMNVEV (reference sequence). The CDR3 DNA reads as TGTGCCAGCAGTGCCGGACTAGCAATAAGCTCCTACAATGAGCAGTTCTTC. Translating gives CASSAGLAISSYNEQFF.

The chain has TRBV28 and TRBJ1-5; TRBD1 agrees at 7 bases. CDR1 and CDR2 (germline): MDHEN, SYDVKM. This CDR3 region has 16 residues. V shed 2 bases, J shed 4 bases, and the junction held 8 bases outside the gene matches. The CDR3 spells CASSLVQGIRNQPQHF. The CDR3 region has the DNA TGTGCCAGCAGTTTAGTACAGGGGATACGGAATCAGCCCCAGCATTTT.